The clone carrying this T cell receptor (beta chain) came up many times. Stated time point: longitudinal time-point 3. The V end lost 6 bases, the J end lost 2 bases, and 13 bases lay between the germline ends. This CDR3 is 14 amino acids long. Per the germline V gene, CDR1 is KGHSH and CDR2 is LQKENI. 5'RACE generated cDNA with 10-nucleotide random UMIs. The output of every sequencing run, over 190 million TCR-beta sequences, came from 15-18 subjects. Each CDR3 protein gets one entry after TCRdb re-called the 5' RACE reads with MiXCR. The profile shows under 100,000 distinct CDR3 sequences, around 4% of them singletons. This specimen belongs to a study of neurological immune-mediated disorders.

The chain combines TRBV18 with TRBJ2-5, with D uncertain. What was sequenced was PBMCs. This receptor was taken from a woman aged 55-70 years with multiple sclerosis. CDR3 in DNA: TGTGCCAGCTCCCCATTGGCGAGGCAAGAGACCCAGTACTTC. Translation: CASSPLARQETQYF.